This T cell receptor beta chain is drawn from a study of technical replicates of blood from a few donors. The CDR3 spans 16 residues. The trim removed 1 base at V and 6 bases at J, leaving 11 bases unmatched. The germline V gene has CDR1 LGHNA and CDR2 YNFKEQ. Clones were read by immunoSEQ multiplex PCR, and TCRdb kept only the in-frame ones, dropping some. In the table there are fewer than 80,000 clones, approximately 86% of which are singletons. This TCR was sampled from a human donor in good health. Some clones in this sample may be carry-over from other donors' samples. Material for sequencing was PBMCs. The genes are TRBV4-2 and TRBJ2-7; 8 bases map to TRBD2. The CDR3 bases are TGTGCCAGCAGCCAAGTGACAGCGGGAGAGTTTTCCGAGCAGTACTTC. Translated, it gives CASSQVTAGEFSEQYF.